The rows below give T cell receptor beta chains drawn from one sample of a study of response to subunit inactivated influenza vaccine. TCRdb re-analysed the RT-PCR reads in MiXCR, keeping a single row per CDR3 protein. This sample has about 780,000 distinct CDR3 sequences, with about 18% found just once. This specimen was PBMCs from blood, taken around 5 days after vaccination. The source of these receptors is a man in his forties or fifties who received an inactivated influenza vaccine. Each CDR3 is given with its conserved first and last residue. A D gene is named only where the DNA matches it firmly. The size entry is marked missing in some rows and otherwise reads once, few, many or a size class.

clone size | J gene | D gene | V gene | CDR3 protein | CDR3 DNA
NA | TRBJ1-2 | NA | TRBV29-1 | CSVEEFGGSYGYTF | TGCAGCGTTGAAGAGTTCGGAGGCTCCTATGGCTACACCTTC
few | TRBJ2-5 | TRBD1 | TRBV7-2 | CASRTGAQETQYF | TGTGCCAGCAGGACAGGGGCGCAGGAGACCCAGTACTTC
many | TRBJ2-2 | NA | TRBV5-1 | CASSLVFALSNTGELFF | TGCGCCAGCAGCTTGGTTTTCGCACTCTCGAACACCGGGGAGCTGTTTTTT
few | TRBJ2-2 | NA | TRBV7-8 | CASSAAEGANTGELFF | TGTGCCAGCAGCGCCGCGGAAGGCGCGAACACCGGGGAGCTGTTTTTT
few | TRBJ2-1 | NA | TRBV5-1 | CASSLATSDNEQFF | TGCGCCAGCAGCTTGGCAACAAGCGACAATGAGCAGTTCTTC
NA | TRBJ2-1 | NA | TRBV2 | CASGGGGWTYNEQFF | TGTGCCAGCGGGGGCGGGGGATGGACCTACAATGAGCAGTTCTTC
NA | TRBJ1-5 | TRBD1 | TRBV2 | CASSGWDRGDQPQHF | TGTGCCAGCAGTGGTTGGGACAGGGGCGATCAGCCCCAGCATTTT
once | TRBJ2-2 | TRBD1 | TRBV3-1 | CASSQAGTDTGELFF | TGTGCCAGCAGCCAAGCCGGGACAGACACCGGGGAGCTGTTTTTT
NA | TRBJ2-3 | TRBD2 | TRBV9 | CASSVTSGSYTDTQYF | TGTGCCAGCAGCGTAACTAGCGGGAGCTACACAGATACGCAGTATTTT
NA | TRBJ2-1 | NA | TRBV20-1 | CSARDLKTYNEQFF | TGCAGTGCTAGAGATCTAAAGACCTACAATGAGCAGTTCTTC
few | TRBJ1-1 | NA | TRBV10-3 | CAISVRGNPNTEAFF | TGTGCCATCAGTGTAAGGGGCAACCCGAACACTGAAGCTTTCTTT
many | TRBJ2-7 | NA | TRBV18 | CASSRGKGYEQYF | TGTGCCAGCTCACGGGGGAAGGGTTACGAGCAGTACTTC
few | TRBJ2-3 | NA | TRBV20-1 | CSAKRDTSTDTQYF | TGCAGTGCTAAGCGGGACACTAGCACAGATACGCAGTATTTT
many | TRBJ2-5 | TRBD1 | TRBV5-1 | CASSQTGQDDETQYF | TGCGCCAGCAGCCAGACAGGACAGGACGACGAGACCCAGTACTTC
few | TRBJ2-7 | TRBD2 | TRBV7-3 | CASSLDAGGIYEQYF | TGTGCCAGCAGCCTAGACGCGGGAGGGATCTACGAGCAGTACTTC
few | TRBJ1-5 | NA | TRBV28 | CASSRHESNQPQHF | TGTGCCAGCAGCAGACACGAGAGCAATCAGCCCCAGCATTTT
few | TRBJ2-3 | NA | TRBV29-1 | CSVGGFGTDTQYF | TGCAGCGTTGGGGGATTCGGGACAGATACGCAGTATTTT
NA | TRBJ2-5 | NA | TRBV7-2 | CARSLVAGETQYF | TGTGCCCGCAGCTTAGTGGCCGGGGAGACCCAGTACTTC
NA | TRBJ1-2 | NA | TRBV20-1 | CSARVRREIYGYSF | TGCAGTGCTAGAGTAAGAAGGGAAATCTATGGCTACTCCTTC
few | TRBJ2-5 | NA | TRBV7-2 | CASSPGELETQYF | TGTGCCAGCAGCCCGGGGGAGTTGGAGACCCAGTACTTC
many | TRBJ2-3 | NA | TRBV7-3 | CASSPLQNTDTQYF | TGTGCCAGCAGCCCCCTTCAGAACACAGATACGCAGTATTTT
many | TRBJ1-2 | NA | TRBV5-6 | CASNPTGGHYGYTF | TGTGCCAGCAATCCGACGGGGGGCCACTATGGCTACACCTTC
few | TRBJ1-2 | NA | TRBV4-1 | CASSQEGGASSYGYTF | TGCGCCAGCAGCCAAGAAGGGGGGGCGAGTAGTTATGGCTACACCTTC
once | TRBJ1-2 | NA | TRBV30 | CAWSVLLSQGYTF | TGTGCCTGGAGTGTACTACTATCTCAGGGCTACACCTTC
NA | TRBJ1-2 | TRBD1 | TRBV6-1 | CASRRQGSHNYGYTF | TGTGCCAGCAGACGACAGGGAAGCCATAACTATGGCTACACCTTC
few | TRBJ1-2 | TRBD1 | TRBV6-1 | CATPQGTNYGYTF | TGTGCCACCCCACAGGGGACTAACTATGGCTACACCTTC
few | TRBJ1-2 | TRBD1 | TRBV29-1 | CSVETGAYGYTF | TGCAGCGTCGAGACAGGGGCTTATGGCTACACCTTC
few | TRBJ1-6 | TRBD1 | TRBV20-1 | CSAIRAQGNSPLHF | TGCAGTGCTATCCGAGCACAGGGGAATTCACCCCTCCACTTT
NA | TRBJ1-3 | NA | TRBV12-3/TRBV12-4 | CASSFSQGGGNTIYF | TGTGCCAGCAGTTTTTCTCAGGGTGGAGGAAACACCATATATTTT
once | TRBJ2-7 | TRBD2 | TRBV10-2 | CASSESSGGDYEQYF | TGCGCCAGCAGTGAGTCTAGCGGGGGGGACTACGAGCAGTACTTC
NA | TRBJ1-1 | TRBD1 | TRBV20-1 | CSARDPGGLVAEAFF | TGCAGTGCTAGAGACCCAGGGGGCTTGGTCGCTGAAGCTTTCTTT
few | TRBJ2-3 | NA | TRBV7-2 | CASSLVRVDTQYF | TGTGCCAGCAGCTTAGTTAGGGTTGATACGCAGTATTTT
NA | TRBJ2-1 | NA | TRBV10-3 | CAISVVDVYNEQFF | TGTGCCATCAGTGTCGTGGACGTCTACAATGAGCAGTTCTTC
many | TRBJ2-3 | NA | TRBV20-1 | CSGRGGQVTQYF | TGCAGTGGCAGGGGGGGGCAAGTTACGCAGTATTTT
few | TRBJ1-1 | TRBD1 | TRBV27 | CASSLSLGQVGEAFF | TGTGCCAGCAGTTTATCCCTGGGACAGGTCGGTGAAGCTTTCTTT
NA | TRBJ2-1 | TRBD1 | TRBV7-9 | CASNLVGGRDNEQFF | TGTGCCAGCAACCTAGTAGGGGGCAGGGACAATGAGCAGTTCTTC
few | TRBJ2-2 | TRBD2 | TRBV4-3 | CASSHPGRGTGELFF | TGCGCCAGCAGCCACCCCGGGAGGGGCACCGGGGAGCTGTTTTTT
many | TRBJ2-1 | NA | TRBV20-1 | CSASTTDEQFF | TGCAGTGCTTCTACTACGGATGAGCAGTTCTTC
few | TRBJ2-2 | NA | TRBV12-3/TRBV12-4 | CASSLMRYTGELFF | TGTGCCAGCAGTTTGATGAGGTACACCGGGGAGCTGTTTTTT
NA | TRBJ2-1 | NA | TRBV7-9 | CASSLQDEQFF | TGTGCCAGCAGCCTGCAAGATGAGCAGTTCTTC
NA | TRBJ2-7 | NA | TRBV5-1 | CASSPGPEEQYF | TGCGCCAGCAGCCCCGGCCCTGAGGAGCAGTACTTC
NA | TRBJ1-4 | TRBD1 | TRBV7-9 | CASSLPTGYNEKLFF | TGTGCCAGCAGCTTACCGACAGGGTATAATGAAAAACTGTTTTTT
NA | TRBJ1-5 | NA | TRBV10-3 | CAISDQTVVGNQPQHF | TGTGCCATCAGTGATCAGACGGTCGTGGGCAATCAGCCCCAGCATTTT
few | TRBJ2-3 | NA | TRBV6-4 | CASSDPPGPRADTQYF | TGTGCCAGCAGTGATCCCCCAGGCCCGAGGGCAGATACGCAGTATTTT
many | TRBJ2-3 | NA | TRBV20-1 | CSASPGAGLTDTQYF | TGCAGTGCTAGCCCTGGGGCGGGACTCACAGATACGCAGTATTTT
once | TRBJ2-7 | TRBD1 | TRBV5-1 | CASSLQPGGGEQYF | TGCGCCAGCAGCTTGCAGCCAGGGGGCGGCGAGCAGTACTTC
NA | TRBJ2-1 | NA | TRBV9 | CASSADLTRLEQFF | TGTGCCAGCAGCGCCGACCTCACTAGGCTTGAGCAGTTCTTC
NA | TRBJ1-2 | NA | TRBV12-3/TRBV12-4 | CASSHAVGRNYGYTF | TGTGCCAGCAGCCATGCCGTTGGCAGAAACTATGGCTACACCTTC
few | TRBJ2-7 | NA | TRBV4-3 | CASSQSRASHYEQYF | TGCGCCAGCAGCCAAAGCAGGGCCAGCCACTACGAGCAGTACTTC
NA | TRBJ1-5 | NA | TRBV20-1 | CSARTTMNQPQHF | TGCAGTGCTAGAACAACGATGAATCAGCCCCAGCATTTT
many | TRBJ1-6 | NA | TRBV5-1 | CASSLDTDNSPLHF | TGCGCCAGCAGCTTGGACACCGATAATTCACCCCTCCACTTT
many | TRBJ1-2 | TRBD1 | TRBV6-1 | CASSAEDPGQGLYGYTF | TGTGCCAGCAGTGCCGAGGACCCGGGACAGGGGCTCTATGGCTACACCTTC
few | TRBJ1-5 | TRBD1 | TRBV27 | CASSEGTGTQPQHF | TGTGCCAGCTCGGAGGGGACAGGGACTCAGCCCCAGCATTTT
once | TRBJ2-7 | TRBD2 | TRBV5-1 | CASSLPSGSSYEQYF | TGCGCCAGCAGCTTGCCTAGCGGGAGTTCTTACGAGCAGTACTTC
NA | TRBJ2-1 | NA | TRBV20-1 | CSARALLGEQFF | TGCAGTGCTAGAGCCCTATTAGGTGAGCAGTTCTTC